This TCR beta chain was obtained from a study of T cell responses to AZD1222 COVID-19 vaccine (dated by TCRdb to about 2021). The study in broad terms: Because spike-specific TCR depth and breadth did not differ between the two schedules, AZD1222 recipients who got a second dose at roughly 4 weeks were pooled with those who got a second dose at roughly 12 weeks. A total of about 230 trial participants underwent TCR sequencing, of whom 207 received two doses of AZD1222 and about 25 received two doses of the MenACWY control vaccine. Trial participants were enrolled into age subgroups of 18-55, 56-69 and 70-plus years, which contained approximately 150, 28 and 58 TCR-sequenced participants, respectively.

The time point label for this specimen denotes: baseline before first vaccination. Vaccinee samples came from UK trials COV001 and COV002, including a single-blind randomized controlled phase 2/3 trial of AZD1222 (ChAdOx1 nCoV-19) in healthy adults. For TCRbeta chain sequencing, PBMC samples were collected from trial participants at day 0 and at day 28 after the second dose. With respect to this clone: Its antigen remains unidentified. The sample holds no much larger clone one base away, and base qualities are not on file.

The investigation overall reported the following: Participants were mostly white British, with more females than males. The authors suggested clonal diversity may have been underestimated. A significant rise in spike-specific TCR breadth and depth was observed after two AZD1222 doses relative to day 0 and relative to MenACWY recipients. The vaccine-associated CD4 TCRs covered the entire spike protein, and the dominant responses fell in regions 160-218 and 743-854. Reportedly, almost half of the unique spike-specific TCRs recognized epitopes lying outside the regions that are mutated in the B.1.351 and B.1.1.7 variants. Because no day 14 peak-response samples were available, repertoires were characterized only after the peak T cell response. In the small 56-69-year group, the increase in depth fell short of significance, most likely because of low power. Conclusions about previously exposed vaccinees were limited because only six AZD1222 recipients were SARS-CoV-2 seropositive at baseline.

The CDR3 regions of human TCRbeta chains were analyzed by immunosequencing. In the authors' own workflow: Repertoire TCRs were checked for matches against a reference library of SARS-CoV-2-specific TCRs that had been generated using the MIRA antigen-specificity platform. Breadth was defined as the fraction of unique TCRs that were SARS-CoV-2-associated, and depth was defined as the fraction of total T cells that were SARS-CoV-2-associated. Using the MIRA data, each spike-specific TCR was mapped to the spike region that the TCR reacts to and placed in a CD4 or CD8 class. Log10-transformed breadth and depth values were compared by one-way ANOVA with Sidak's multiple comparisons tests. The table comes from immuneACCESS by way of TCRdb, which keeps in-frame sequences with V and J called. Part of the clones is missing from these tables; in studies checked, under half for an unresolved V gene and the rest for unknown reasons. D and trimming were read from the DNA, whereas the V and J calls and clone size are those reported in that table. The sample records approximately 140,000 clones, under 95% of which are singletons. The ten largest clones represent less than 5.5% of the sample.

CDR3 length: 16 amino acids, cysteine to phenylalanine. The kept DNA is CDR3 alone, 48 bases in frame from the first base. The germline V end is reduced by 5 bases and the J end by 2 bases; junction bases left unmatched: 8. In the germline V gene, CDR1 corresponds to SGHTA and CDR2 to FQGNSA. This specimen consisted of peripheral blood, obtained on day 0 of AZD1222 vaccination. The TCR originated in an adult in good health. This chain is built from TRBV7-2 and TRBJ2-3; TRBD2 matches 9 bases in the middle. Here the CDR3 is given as CASSPFGGGATDTQYF. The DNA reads TGTGCCAGCAGCCCTTTCGGCGGGGGGGCCACAGATACGCAGTATTTT.